This TCR beta chain was sequenced for a study of blood T cell repertoires in COVID-19. As for the study in general: Acute-phase and convalescent COVID-19 samples originated in the United States, Italy and Spain. PBMCs, B-cell-depleted T cells, or T cells provided the cDNA or gDNA that made up the material.

Germline-derived CDR1 and CDR2 are SEHNR and FQNEAQ (reference sequence). V dropped 1 base and J dropped 3; count of bases not matched to a gene: 1. This CDR3 region has 15 residues. In the source study's methods: Nucleated cell counts were estimated from reference gene primer amplification. Repertoires were generated with immunoSEQ multiplex PCR, while TCRdb's copy carries only in-frame clones and drops some. V, J and clone size were drawn from that table, and D and trimming were deduced from the DNA. This table has under 150,000 clones, over 75% appearing once. The chain carries TRBV7-9 and TRBJ1-3, with TRBD1 matching over 9 bases. The sequence derives from a man aged 40-49 years with active or convalescent COVID-19. The sequenced material came from peripheral blood. CDR3 sequence reads: CASSLGTGDGNTIYF. Here the CDR3 DNA reads TGTGCCAGCAGCTTAGGGACAGGGGATGGAAACACCATATATTTT. Using reference TRBV7-9 and TRBJ1-3 for the parts outside the CDR3, the full variable domain is DTGVSQNPRHKITKRGQNVTFRCDPISEHNRLYWYRQTLGQGPEFLTYFQNEAQLEKSRLLSDRFSAERPKGSFSTLEIQRTEQGDSAMYLCASSLGTGDGNTIYFGEGSWLTVV.